This T cell receptor beta chain was observed in a study of OX40 agonist ivuxolimab in advanced cancers. The assay was immunoSEQ multiplex PCR, and TCRdb's table has in-frame clones only and misses some. The sample includes some 26,000 clones, roughly 80% of them seen just once. Germline CDR1 reads LGHNA; CDR2 reads YNFKEQ. The CDR3 is 19 amino acids. V lost 3 bases to trimming and J lost 0 bases; unmatched junction nucleotides: 15. This clonotype was sampled from an adult with an advanced solid tumor such as melanoma, head and neck, liver or kidney cancer. The V call is TRBV4-2, the J call TRBJ2-3, with 7 bases that match TRBD2. The specimen was CD4+ or CD8+ T cells sorted from blood, collected in a trial of the OX40 agonist ivuxolimab. CDR3 bases: TGTGCCAGCAGCCAGGACCTCCTCTTAGTGGGAGGGAGCACAGATACGCAGTATTTT. It codes for CASSQDLLLVGGSTDTQYF.